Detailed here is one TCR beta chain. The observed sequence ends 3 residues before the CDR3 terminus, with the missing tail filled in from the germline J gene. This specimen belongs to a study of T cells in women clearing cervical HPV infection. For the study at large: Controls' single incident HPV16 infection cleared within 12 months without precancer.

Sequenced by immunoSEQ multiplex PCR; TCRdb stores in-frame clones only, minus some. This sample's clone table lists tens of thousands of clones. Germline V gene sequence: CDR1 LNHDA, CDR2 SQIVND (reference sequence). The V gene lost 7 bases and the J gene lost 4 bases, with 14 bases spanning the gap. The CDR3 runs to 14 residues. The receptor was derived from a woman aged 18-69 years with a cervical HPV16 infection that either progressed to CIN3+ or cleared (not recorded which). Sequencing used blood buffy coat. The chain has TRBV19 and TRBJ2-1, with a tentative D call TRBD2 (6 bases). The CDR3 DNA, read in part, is TGTGCCAGTAATAGGCAGGGAGGTTACAATGAG. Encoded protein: CASNRQGGYNE. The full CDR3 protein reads CASNRQGGYNEQFF.